This TCR beta chain stems from a study of cytomegalovirus exposure and HLA in healthy donors. Study results and limitations: Rare sequences made up most TCRs, while some public TCRs were found in many donors. Associated with cytomegalovirus, according to the listing, were approximately 160 TCR beta chains.

This CDR3 spans 17 amino acids. CDR1 KGHSH and CDR2 LQKENI come from the germline V gene. Germline trimming cut 2 bases from V and 4 bases from J; bases unmatched to any gene: 8. Worth noting for this clone: Its antigen is currently unknown.

Clones were read by immunoSEQ multiplex PCR, and TCRdb kept only the in-frame ones, dropping some. The table shows some 150,000 clones, with roughly nine tenths occurring only once. The chain combines TRBV18 with TRBJ1-3; 10 bases line up with TRBD1. The material sequenced was PBMCs. The clonotype originates from a man younger than 30 in good health and CMV-seropositive. CDR3 in amino acids: CASSPSSGQGTGNTIYF. The CDR3 DNA reads TGTGCCAGCTCACCATCATCGGGACAGGGGACCGGAAACACCATATATTTT. Complete variable domain (other parts from reference TRBV18 and TRBJ1-3): NAGVMQNPRHLVRRRGQEARLRCSPMKGHSHVYWYRQLPEEGLKFMVYLQKENIIDESGMPKERFSAEFPKEGPSILRIQQVVRGDSAAYFCASSPSSGQGTGNTIYFGEGSWLTVV.